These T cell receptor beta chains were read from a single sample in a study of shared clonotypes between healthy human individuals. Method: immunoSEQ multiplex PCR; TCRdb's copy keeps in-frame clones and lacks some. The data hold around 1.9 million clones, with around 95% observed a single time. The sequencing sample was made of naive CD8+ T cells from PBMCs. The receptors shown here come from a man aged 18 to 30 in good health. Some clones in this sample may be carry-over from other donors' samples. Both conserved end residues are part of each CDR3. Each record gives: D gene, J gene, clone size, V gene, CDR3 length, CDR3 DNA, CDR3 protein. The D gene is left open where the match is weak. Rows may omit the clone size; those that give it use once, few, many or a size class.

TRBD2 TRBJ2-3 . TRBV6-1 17 TGTGCCAGCAGTGAGTGGGGACTAGCGGCAAGCACAGATACGCAGTATTTT CASSEWGLAASTDTQYF
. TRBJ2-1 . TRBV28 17 TGTGCCAGTAGTTTACAGGAAGTGTCTAGCCCTAACAATGAGCAGTTCTTC CASSLQEVSSPNNEQFF
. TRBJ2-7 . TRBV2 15 TGTGCCAGCAGCGACCGGACAGCGGTCGGCTACGAGCAGTACTTC CASSDRTAVGYEQYF
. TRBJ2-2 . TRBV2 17 TGTGCCAGCAGTGAATGGGGCGGGCATTGGATTACCGGGGAGCTGTTTTTT CASSEWGGHWITGELFF
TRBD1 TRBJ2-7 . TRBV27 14 TGTGCCAGCAGTTTTCAAGCAGGGGGCTACGAGCAGTACTTC CASSFQAGGYEQYF
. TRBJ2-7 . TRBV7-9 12 TGTGCCAGCAGCTTGTACAGGGACGAGCAGTACTTC CASSLYRDEQYF
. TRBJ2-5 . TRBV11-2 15 TGTGCCAGCAGGTGGCGGGGAAGGGGCGAAGAGACCCAGTACTTC CASRWRGRGEETQYF
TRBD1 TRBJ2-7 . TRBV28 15 TGTGCCAGCAGTTTAATAAGGACAGGCAACTACGAGCAGTACTTC CASSLIRTGNYEQYF
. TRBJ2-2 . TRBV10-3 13 TGTGCCATCAGGGACAAGAACACCGGGGAGCTGTTTTTT CAIRDKNTGELFF
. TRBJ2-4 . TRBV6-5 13 TGTGCCAGCAGCCCCCAGGGAGCGAACATTCAGTACTTC CASSPQGANIQYF
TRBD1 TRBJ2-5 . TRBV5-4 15 TGTGCCAGCAGCCCCAGGGACAGGGCCGAAGAGACCCAGTACTTC CASSPRDRAEETQYF
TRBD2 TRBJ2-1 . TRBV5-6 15 TGTGCCAGCAGCTTGGCCAGCGGGAGGAGGAATGAGCAGTTCTTC CASSLASGRRNEQFF
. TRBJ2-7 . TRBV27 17 TGTGCCAGCAGTTTATCAACTCGGGCAGGGAAGAACTACGAGCAGTACTTC CASSLSTRAGKNYEQYF
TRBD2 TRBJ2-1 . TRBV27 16 TGTGCCAGCAGTTTACTAGCGGGGCGTTCCTACAATGAGCAGTTCTTC CASSLLAGRSYNEQFF
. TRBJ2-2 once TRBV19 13 TGTGCCACCGGTTGGGGGAACACCGGGGAGCTGTTTTTT CATGWGNTGELFF
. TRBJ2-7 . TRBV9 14 TGTGCCAGCAGCTCTGGGGGCGGGAGTTACGAGCAGTACTTC CASSSGGGSYEQYF
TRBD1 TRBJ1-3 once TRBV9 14 TGTGCCAGCAGCGCACGGACAGGACAAAACACCATATATTTT CASSARTGQNTIYF
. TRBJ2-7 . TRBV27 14 TGTGCCAGCAGTTTATCATCGGCCTCCTACGAGCAGTACTTC CASSLSSASYEQYF
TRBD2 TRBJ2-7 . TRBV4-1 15 TGCGCCAGCAGGGCAAGACTAGCGGGCTCCTACGAGCAGTACTTC CASRARLAGSYEQYF
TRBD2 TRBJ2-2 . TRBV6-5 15 TGTGCCACCTCTTCCCGGGGGGCGAACACCGGGGAGCTGTTTTTT CATSSRGANTGELFF
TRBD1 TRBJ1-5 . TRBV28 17 TGTGCCAGCAGTTTCGACGGGACAGAGGTAGGCAATCAGCCCCAGCATTTT CASSFDGTEVGNQPQHF
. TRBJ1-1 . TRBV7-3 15 TGTGCCAGCAGCTTAAGTGGGGGGGTACACACTGAAGCTTTCTTT CASSLSGGVHTEAFF
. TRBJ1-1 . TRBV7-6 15 TGTGCCAGCAGCTTAGCCTGGCAGCCGAACACTGAAGCTTTCTTT CASSLAWQPNTEAFF
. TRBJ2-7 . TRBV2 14 TGTGCCAGCAGTGGGGGTGACAGCTCCTACGAGCAGTACTTC CASSGGDSSYEQYF
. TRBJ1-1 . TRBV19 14 TGTGCCAGTAGTATGACTTCCCTGAACACTGAAGCTTTCTTT CASSMTSLNTEAFF
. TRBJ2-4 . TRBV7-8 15 TGTGCCAGCAGCTTAGAGGCATCAGCCAAAAACATTCAGTACTTC CASSLEASAKNIQYF
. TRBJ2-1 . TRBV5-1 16 TGCGCCAGCAGCAAGCAGAGGACAGCTTCCTACAATGAGCAGTTCTTC CASSKQRTASYNEQFF
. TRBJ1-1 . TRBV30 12 TGTGCCTGGAGTGACAAGAACACTGAAGCTTTCTTT CAWSDKNTEAFF
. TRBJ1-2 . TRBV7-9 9 TGTGCCAGCAGCTTAAGTGGCACCTTC CASSLSGTF
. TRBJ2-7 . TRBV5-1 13 TGCGCCAGCAGCTGGGGGGAGAACTACGAGCAGTACTTC CASSWGENYEQYF
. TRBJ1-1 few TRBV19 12 TGTGCCAGTATGGGGGTTTACACTGAAGCTTTCTTT CASMGVYTEAFF
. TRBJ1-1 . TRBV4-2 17 TGTGCCAGCAGCCAAGACGTCCGGGGGCAGATTTACACTGAAGCTTTCTTT CASSQDVRGQIYTEAFF
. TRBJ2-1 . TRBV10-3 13 TGTGCCATCAGCGACGGTGGCTACAATGAGCAGTTCTTC CAISDGGYNEQFF
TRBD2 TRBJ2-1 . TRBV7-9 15 TGTGCCAGCAGCTCGGAAGCGGGGCGTCTCAATGAGCAGTTCTTC CASSSEAGRLNEQFF
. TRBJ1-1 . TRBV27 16 TGTGCCAGCAGGACTTCTTCCGCCGGGAGGAACACTGAAGCTTTCTTT CASRTSSAGRNTEAFF
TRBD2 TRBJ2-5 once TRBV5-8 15 TGTGCCAGCAGCTTCGGACTAGCGGGAGGGGAGACCCAGTACTTC CASSFGLAGGETQYF
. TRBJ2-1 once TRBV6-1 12 TGTGCCAGCAGTGCTCATCCGGTCGAGCAGTTCTTC CASSAHPVEQFF
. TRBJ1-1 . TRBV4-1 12 TGCGCCAGCAGCCATATTCCATCCGAAGCTTTCTTT CASSHIPSEAFF
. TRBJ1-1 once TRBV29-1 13 TGCAGCGTTGAAGACTCCAGGACAGTTGAAGCTTTCTTT CSVEDSRTVEAFF
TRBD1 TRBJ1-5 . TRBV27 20 TGTGCCAGCAGTTTTACCCCTGACAGGGGGGGACATATTGGCAATCAGCCCCAGCATTTT CASSFTPDRGGHIGNQPQHF
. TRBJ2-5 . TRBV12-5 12 TGTGCTAGCCAGGGGATGCGAGAGACCCAGTACTTC CASQGMRETQYF
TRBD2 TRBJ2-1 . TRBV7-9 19 TGTGCCAGCACCTCCGGGACTAGCGGGAGCCCCAGCTCCTACAATGAGCAGTTCTTC CASTSGTSGSPSSYNEQFF
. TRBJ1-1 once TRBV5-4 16 TGTGCCAGCAGCAGGCCAACACAGGGCTTGAACACTGAAGCTTTCTTT CASSRPTQGLNTEAFF
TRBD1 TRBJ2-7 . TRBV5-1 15 TGCGCCAGCAGCTCGACAGGGGGAATGAAGAACGAGCAGTACTTC CASSSTGGMKNEQYF
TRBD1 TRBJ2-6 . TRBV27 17 TGTGCCAGCAGTTCCGGGACAGGGGGCTCTGGGGCCAACGTCCTGACTTTC CASSSGTGGSGANVLTF
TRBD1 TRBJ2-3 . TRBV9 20 TGTGCCAGCAGCGCCGTCACAGGGGGCGGGTCGGCGGGAGAGGTAGATACGCAGTATTTT CASSAVTGGGSAGEVDTQYF
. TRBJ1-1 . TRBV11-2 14 TGTGCCAGCAGCTTATCTGCCTGGGACACTGAAGCTTTCTTT CASSLSAWDTEAFF
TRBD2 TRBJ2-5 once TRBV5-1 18 TGCGCCAGCAGCACTCCGGGACTAGCGGGAGCCGGGGAAGAGACCCAGTACTTC CASSTPGLAGAGEETQYF
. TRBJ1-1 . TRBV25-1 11 TGTGCCAGCAGTGAATCGGGCGGAGCTTTCTTT CASSESGGAFF
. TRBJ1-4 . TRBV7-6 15 TGTGCCAGCAGCTTAGTACACAGGGCGGGGGAAAAACTGTTTTTT CASSLVHRAGEKLFF
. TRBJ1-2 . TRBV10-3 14 TGTGCCATCAGCGGCCCCGGGACACTGAATGGCTACACCTTC CAISGPGTLNGYTF
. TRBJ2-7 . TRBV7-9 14 TGTGCCAGCAGCTTTCCCCCCCCGGCCGACGAGCAGTACTTC CASSFPPPADEQYF
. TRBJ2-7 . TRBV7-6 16 TGTGCCAGCAGCTTAGCGAGGGGGCGGGAGAGCTACGAGCAGTACTTC CASSLARGRESYEQYF